One sample yielded the 10 T cell receptor beta chains listed below, sequenced in a study of control samples from healthy donors and cancer patients. Clones were sequenced by immunoSEQ multiplex PCR, and TCRdb holds only the in-frame ones, with some missing. Altogether approximately 170,000 clones are present, around 89% being singletons, with the ten largest covering more than 1.3%. Material for sequencing was blood. The receptors were gathered from a woman in her forties or fifties in good health.

The chain couples TRBV5-6 to TRBJ1-2; TRBD1 aligns across 7 bases. J was trimmed by 5 bases and V by 4 bases; bases with no gene match: 8. CDR1 is SGHDT, CDR2 YYEEEE, per germline. The CDR3 has 14 amino acids. The CDR3 bases are TGTGCCAGCAGCCTGTCGACAGGGCCTTATGGCTACACCTTC. Its protein is CASSLSTGPYGYTF.

The chain has TRBV7-2 and TRBJ2-1, with D possibly being TRBD2 (7 bases). The CDR3 is made up of 15 amino acids. V was pared by 1 base and J by 3 bases, with 10 bases between. Germline V lookup: CDR1 SGHTA, CDR2 FQGNSA. CDR3 amino acids: CASSLGGGYYNEQFF. CDR3 coding DNA: TGTGCCAGCAGCTTAGGGGGGGGCTACTACAATGAGCAGTTCTTC.

The chain has TRBV5-1 and TRBJ2-7; D may correspond to TRBD1 or TRBD2 (5 bases each). This CDR3 has 17 residues. CDR1 is SGHRS and CDR2 is YFSETQ in the germline V gene. V was trimmed by 4 bases and J by 0 bases, leaving 20 bases between them. The CDR3 protein is CASSAFSGTVSSYEQYF. In DNA form, the CDR3 reads TGCGCCAGCAGCGCCTTTTCCGGGACGGTGAGCTCCTACGAGCAGTACTTC.

This chain uses TRBV29-1 with TRBJ2-3; 8 bases fit TRBD2. Unmatched junction bases numbered 6, after V lost 4 bases and J lost 3 bases. The CDR3 is made up of 14 amino acids. Germline values: CDR1 SQVTM, CDR2 ANQGSEA. CDR3 amino acids: CSVGVTSVTDTQYF. The CDR3 DNA reads as TGCAGCGTTGGGGTGACTAGCGTAACAGATACGCAGTATTTT.

The chain couples TRBV30 to TRBJ1-5; no definite D call. This CDR3 comprises 16 residues. The germline gives CDR1 GTSNPN, CDR2 SVGIG (reference sequence). Trimming removed 2 bases at V and 0 bases at J, with 14 bases between. The CDR3 DNA reads as TGTGCCTGGAGTTTTAGGAGAGGTGATAGCAATCAGCCCCAGCATTTT. Translated, it gives CAWSFRRGDSNQPQHF.

A single count supports this clone. V and J are TRBV5-1 and TRBJ2-7; TRBD1 matches 11 bases. There are 14 residues in the CDR3. CDR1 is SGHRS and CDR2 is YFSETQ in the germline V gene. The J segment lost 7 bases and the V segment lost 4 bases, leaving 7 bases of the junction unmatched. The CDR3: CASSPGQGAREQYF. The DNA of the CDR3 is TGCGCCAGCAGCCCCGGACAGGGGGCGCGTGAGCAGTACTTC.

The chain uses TRBV19 and TRBJ1-1; TRBD1 aligns across 8 bases. Germline CDR1 and CDR2: LNHDA and SQIVND (reference sequence). With 1 base clipped from V and 7 bases from J, the junction kept 5 bases outside the gene matches. This CDR3 comprises 14 residues. The CDR3 DNA follows: TGTGCCAGTAGTATAGTCGACAGGGGAGGTGAAGCTTTCTTT. Protein sequence: CASSIVDRGGEAFF.

V gene TRBV5-1 combines with J gene TRBJ2-1; D uncertain. Looked up from germline, CDR1 is SGHRS and CDR2 is YFSETQ. CDR3 length: 15 amino acids. V was pared by 5 bases and J by 7 bases, with 19 bases between. This CDR3 reads CASSQTPPELNEQFF. The CDR3 DNA reads TGCGCCAGCAGTCAGACTCCGCCCGAACTTAATGAGCAGTTCTTC.

The table lists this clone with a few counts. The chain uses TRBV24-1 and TRBJ2-1; 11 bases fit TRBD2. CDR1 is KGHDR, CDR2 SFDVKD, per germline. V lost 4 bases and J lost 0; bases outside the gene matches: 13. This CDR3 has 20 residues. The CDR3 nucleotides read TGTGCCACCAGTGACCCCGGGACTAGCGGTCCTTTTAGCTCCTACAATGAGCAGTTCTTC. It yields the protein CATSDPGTSGPFSSYNEQFF.

V usage is TRBV2 and J usage is TRBJ2-1; the D is unclear. The CDR3 sequence is 11 residues long. Per germline, CDR1 SNHLY and CDR2 FYNNEI. V lost 9 bases and J 10 bases, leaving 13 bases between the germline ends. The DNA of the CDR3 is TGTGCCAGTGGGAAGCTTGCCGAGCAGTTCTTC. Translation: CASGKLAEQFF. The full variable domain, in which reference TRBV2 and TRBJ2-1 provide the parts outside the CDR3, is EPEVTQTPSHQVTQMGQEVILRCVPISNHLYFYWYRQILGQKVEFLVSFYNNEISEKSEIFDDQFSVERPDGSNFTLKIRSTKLEDSAMYFCASGKLAEQFFGPGTRLTVL.